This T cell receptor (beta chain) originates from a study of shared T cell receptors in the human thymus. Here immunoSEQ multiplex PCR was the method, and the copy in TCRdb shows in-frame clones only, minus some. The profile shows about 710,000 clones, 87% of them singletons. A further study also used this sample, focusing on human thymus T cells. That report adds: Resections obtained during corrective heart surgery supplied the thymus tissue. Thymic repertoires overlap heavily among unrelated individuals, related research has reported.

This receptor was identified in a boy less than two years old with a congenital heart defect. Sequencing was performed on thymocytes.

As DNA, the CDR3 is TGTGCCAGCAGCCTCCGAGGAGTAGTCCGCTACTACGAGCAGTACTTC. Protein: CASSLRGVVRYYEQYF. The chain carries TRBV14 and TRBJ2-7; D unresolved. CDR1 and CDR2 (germline): SGHDN, FVKESK. This CDR3 comprises 16 residues. V dropped 4 bases and J dropped 3 bases, with 19 bases sitting between them.